This TCR beta chain was documented in a study of identical twins. The CDR3 covers 11 residues. Germline V CDR1 and CDR2: ENHRY, SYGVKD. Trimming shortened V by 3 bases and J by 4 bases, and 3 bases separated the two germline ends. Regarding this clonotype: A much larger clonotype is one base distant, so this may be a read error.

TCRdb re-called the 5' RACE reads with MiXCR, one entry per CDR3 protein. The sample shows some 1,600,000 distinct CDR3 sequences, under 35% of them seen only once. This sequence originates from a newborn girl in good health. The chain carries TRBV10-3 and TRBJ1-1, with D unresolved. Sequencing was done on a sample of cord blood. The CDR3 spells CAISDITEAFF. In DNA, the CDR3 is TGTGCCATCAGTGACATCACTGAAGCTTTCTTT.